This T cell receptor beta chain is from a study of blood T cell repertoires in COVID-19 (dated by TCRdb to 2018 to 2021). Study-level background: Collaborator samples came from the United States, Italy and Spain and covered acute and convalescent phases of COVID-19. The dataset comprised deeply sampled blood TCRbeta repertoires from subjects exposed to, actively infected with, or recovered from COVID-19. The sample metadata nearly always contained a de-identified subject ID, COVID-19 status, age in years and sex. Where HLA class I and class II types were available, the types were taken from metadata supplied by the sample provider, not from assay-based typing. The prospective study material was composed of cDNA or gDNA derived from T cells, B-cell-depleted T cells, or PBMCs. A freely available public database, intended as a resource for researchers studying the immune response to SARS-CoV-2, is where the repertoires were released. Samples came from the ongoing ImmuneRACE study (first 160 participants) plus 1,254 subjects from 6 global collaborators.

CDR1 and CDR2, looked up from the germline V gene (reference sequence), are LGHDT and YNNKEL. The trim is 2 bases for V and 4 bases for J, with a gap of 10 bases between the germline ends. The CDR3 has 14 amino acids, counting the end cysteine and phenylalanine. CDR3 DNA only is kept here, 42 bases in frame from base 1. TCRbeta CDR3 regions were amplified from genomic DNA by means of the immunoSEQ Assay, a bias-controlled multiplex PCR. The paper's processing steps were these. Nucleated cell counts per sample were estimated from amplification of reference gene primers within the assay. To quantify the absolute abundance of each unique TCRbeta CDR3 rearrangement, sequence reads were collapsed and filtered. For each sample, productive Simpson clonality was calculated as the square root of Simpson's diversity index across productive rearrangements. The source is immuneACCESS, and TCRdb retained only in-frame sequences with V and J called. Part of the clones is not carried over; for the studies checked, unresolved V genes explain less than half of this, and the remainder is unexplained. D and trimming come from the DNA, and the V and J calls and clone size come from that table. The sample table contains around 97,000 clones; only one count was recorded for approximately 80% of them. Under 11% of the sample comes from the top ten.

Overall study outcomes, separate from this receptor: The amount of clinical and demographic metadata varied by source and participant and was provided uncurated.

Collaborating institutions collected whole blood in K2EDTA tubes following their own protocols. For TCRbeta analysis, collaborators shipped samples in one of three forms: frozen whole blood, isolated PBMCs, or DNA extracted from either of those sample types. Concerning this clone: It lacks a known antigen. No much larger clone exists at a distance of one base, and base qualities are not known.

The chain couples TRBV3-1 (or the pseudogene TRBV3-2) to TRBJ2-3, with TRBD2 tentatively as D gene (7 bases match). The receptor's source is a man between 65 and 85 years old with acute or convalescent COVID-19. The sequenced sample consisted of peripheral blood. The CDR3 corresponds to CASSQTGGADTQYF. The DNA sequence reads TGTGCCAGCAGCCAAACGGGGGGCGCAGATACGCAGTATTTT.